Here is one TCR beta chain with its context. Its cognate antigen has yet to be identified. The sample holds no much larger clone one base away, and base qualities are not on file. These data originate in a study of human T cells and chemical hapten exposure (dated by TCRdb to the early 2020s). Some background on the complete study: For sensitization, 2% DPC in acetone was applied to a roughly 2 cm by roughly 2 cm area of upper inner arm skin. Throughout the approximately 24-week study period, patients were also given weekly therapeutic DPC doses on the scalp. Patch tests used Finn chambers with 0.01% DPC on the upper back, scored after 6 days by International Contact Dermatitis Research Group standards. The mostly female patient cohort included alopecia areata with under or over 50% scalp involvement, alopecia totalis and alopecia universalis. Libraries were pooled for sequencing, and variation in per-sample TCR yields was attributed mainly to small differences in library volumes within the pool. The study tracked peripheral blood TCR repertoire changes in vivo during primary and secondary sensitization to the hapten diphenylcyclopropenone (DPC) in alopecia patients. Blood was sampled from patients pre-sensitization (week 0) and at 2, 6 and about 24 weeks after DPC sensitization. Blood for TCR sequencing was provided by twenty-nine alopecia patients at one to four time points (pre-sensitization, 2, 6 and 24 weeks).

The time point label, read with the paper, signifies: pre-sensitization, week 0. Explained via the paper, the treatment or condition label denotes: therapeutic diphenylcyclopropenone sensitization with weekly scalp DPC. Blood at each patch-test visit was drawn before the patch test was applied. To be eligible, patients had to be aged 18 to 70, diagnosed with alopecia and judged suitable for DPC therapy, while pregnant patients were excluded. Total RNA was isolated from unfractionated whole blood collected in Tempus Blood RNA tubes. V gives up 3 bases and J gives up 7 bases, and the segment between their germline ends measures 14 bases. The germline V gene sets CDR1 to KGHDR and CDR2 to SFDVKD. There are 15 amino acids in the CDR3, from cysteine to phenylalanine inclusive. Only the CDR3 part of the read is kept: 45 bases, read in frame from the first base. Library method: RACE. The data were produced on a NextSeq 500. Library preparation attached unique molecular identifiers to individual cDNA molecules for quantitative, reproducible TCR counting. From each blood RNA sample, both TCR alpha and TCR beta chains were sequenced. The study's own analysis went as follows. The median number of TCRs per sample was some 100,000, ranging from 23,224 to 690,600. V, J and CDR3 annotation of the TCR reads was performed with the Decombinator software suite. For the PS versus PT1 abundance plots, all samples were subsampled to the same number of TCRs (28,000). Expanded TCRs were defined as absent before sensitization and observed at least eight times at the 2-week time point. Through fastp at Q25 and MiXCR, TCRdb rebuilt clones from the public reads, retaining in-frame beta chains. Rows merge per CDR3 protein into single entries with the most common DNA and genes. TCRdb's processing, not the authors' own work, is the source of the V and J calls. Counted in this sample were about 380,000 distinct CDR3 sequences; 5.1% of them appeared once. The ten top clones hold approximately 2.4% of the sample.

Beyond this particular receptor, the publication reports: After repeated subsampling, changes were observed in the strength of the expansion versus patch-test correlation and in the threshold at which the correlation became significant. DPC sensitization did not change how many TCRs were above 1 in 1000 frequency, and no evidence was found of alterations in global repertoire structure. Alopecia, a presumed autoimmune disease, was present in all patients, so the immune response of the patients might differ from that of healthy individuals. Compared with pre-sensitization or healthy control sets, expanded TCRs formed significantly more large CDR3 similarity clusters, which is consistent with antigen-driven responses. Patch test score correlated positively with the number of PT1 expanded TCRs, reaching significance at thresholds 8, 16 and 32 but not at 4.

Here the sequenced sample was whole blood, taken in connection with sensitization to the hapten diphenylcyclopropenone (DPC). This sequence was found in a woman in her forties or fifties with alopecia areata. Some clones in this sample may be carry-over from other donors' samples. The chain joins TRBV24-1 to TRBJ2-2; possibly the D gene is TRBD1, per 7 matching bases. The sequence in DNA is TGTGCCACCAGTGATAGGAGGGGGCAAGGCGGGGAGCTGTTTTTT. This encodes CATSDRRGQGGELFF.